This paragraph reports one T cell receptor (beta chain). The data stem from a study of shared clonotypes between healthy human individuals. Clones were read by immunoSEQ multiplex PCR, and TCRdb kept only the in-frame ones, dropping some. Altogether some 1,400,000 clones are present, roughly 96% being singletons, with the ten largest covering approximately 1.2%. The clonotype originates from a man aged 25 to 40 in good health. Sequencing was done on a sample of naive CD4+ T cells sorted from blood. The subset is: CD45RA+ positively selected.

This CDR3 reads CASSIAPALQETQYF. The CDR3 region has the DNA TGTGCCAGCAGCATAGCCCCGGCTCTCCAAGAGACCCAGTACTTC. The V gene is TRBV5-5, the J gene TRBJ2-5; D is unresolved. The CDR3 length is 15 residues. With 4 bases removed from V and 1 base from J, the gap between germline ends came to 14 bases. Germline V gene lookup returns CDR1 SGHKS and CDR2 YYEKEE (reference sequence).